This T cell receptor (beta chain) originates from a study of OX40 agonist ivuxolimab in advanced cancers. The CDR3 totals 14 residues. The germline CDR1 and CDR2 sequences are SGHNT and YYREEE (reference sequence). Trimming at V came to 0 bases and at J to 7 bases, leaving 3 bases not matched to a gene. In its sample, this clone was seen once. Samples of blood were obtained at baseline, on cycle 4 day 1, and on cycle 7 day 1. The protocol was immunoSEQ multiplex PCR, while the TCRdb copy is restricted to in-frame clones and leaves out a portion. The data hold 60,000 or so clones, with around 84% observed a single time.

V usage is TRBV5-4 and J usage is TRBJ2-1, with 8 bases lining up with TRBD2. The sequence came from an adult with an advanced solid tumor such as melanoma, head and neck, liver or kidney cancer. The specimen comprised CD4+ or CD8+ T cells sorted from blood, sampled in a trial of the OX40 agonist ivuxolimab. DNA for the CDR3: TGTGCCAGCAGCTTGGAGACTAGCGTGAATGAGCAGTTCTTC. It encodes CASSLETSVNEQFF.